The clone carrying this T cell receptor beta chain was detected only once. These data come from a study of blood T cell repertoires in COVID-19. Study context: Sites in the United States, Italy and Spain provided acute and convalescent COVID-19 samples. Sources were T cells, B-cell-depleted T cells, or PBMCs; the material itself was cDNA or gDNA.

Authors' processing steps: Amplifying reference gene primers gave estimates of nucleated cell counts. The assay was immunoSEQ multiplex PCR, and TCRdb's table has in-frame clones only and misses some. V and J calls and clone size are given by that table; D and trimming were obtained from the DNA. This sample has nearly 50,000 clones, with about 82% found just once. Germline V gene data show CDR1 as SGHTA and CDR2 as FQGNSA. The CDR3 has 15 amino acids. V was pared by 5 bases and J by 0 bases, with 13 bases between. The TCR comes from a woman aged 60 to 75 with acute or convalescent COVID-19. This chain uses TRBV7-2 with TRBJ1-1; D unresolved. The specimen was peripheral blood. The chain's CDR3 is CASSKDTRMNTEAFF. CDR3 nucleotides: TGTGCCAGCAGCAAAGACACCAGGATGAACACTGAAGCTTTCTTT.